Presented here are 5 T cell receptor beta chains from one specimen sequenced in a study of T cells of healthy individuals. TCRdb itself ran the 5' RACE reads through MiXCR, one entry per CDR3 protein. The top ten hold approximately 4.7% of the sample, which has some 69,000 distinct CDR3 sequences, about 16% seen once. Every receptor here comes from a human donor in good health.

This clonotype was detected only a few times. The chain recombines TRBV20-1 with TRBJ2-3; 7 bases agree with TRBD1. Germline V CDR1 and CDR2: DFQATT, SNEGSKA (reference sequence). J gave up 5 bases and V 3 bases, and 8 bases lay outside the gene matches. The CDR3 sequence is 14 residues long. CDR3 in amino acids: CSARRSTGEDTQYF. In nucleotides, the CDR3 is TGCAGTGCTAGGCGTAGCACAGGGGAAGATACGCAGTATTTT.

In nucleotides, the CDR3 is TGTGCCAGCAGTTCACTACACAGGGAGGGAAGGTATTTT. Protein: CASSSLHREGRYF. V and J are TRBV12-3 or TRBV12-4 and TRBJ2-3; maybe TRBD2 (7 bases). CDR3 length: 13 amino acids. V lost 4 bases and J lost 14, with 19 bases in between.

This clonotype was observed a few times. The chain links TRBV7-6 to TRBJ1-3, with unresolved D. V gave up 7 bases and J gave up 1 base, with 11 bases separating them. CDR3 length equals 14 residues. Germline V gene data show CDR1 as SGHVS and CDR2 as FNYEAQ. DNA for the CDR3: TGTGCCAGCAAGCTTAGCTGGTCTGGAAACACCATATATTTT. Protein sequence: CASKLSWSGNTIYF.

CDR3 loop: CASRADSHTQYF. CDR3 nucleotide sequence: TGTGCCAGCAGGGCCGACAGCCATACGCAGTATTTT. V and J are TRBV6-5 and TRBJ2-3, with TRBD1 as a possible D gene (5 bases). Germline V gene lookup returns CDR1 MNHEY and CDR2 SVGAGI. This CDR3 contains 12 residues. Trimming took off 6 bases at V and 7 bases at J, with 11 bases between the two ends.

The CDR3 sequence: CASSSLDRELFF. Here the CDR3 DNA reads TGTGCCAGCAGTAGTTTGGACCGGGAGCTGTTTTTT. V usage is TRBV6-5 and J usage is TRBJ2-2; no firm D call. Per germline, CDR1 MNHEY and CDR2 SVGAGI. The CDR3 covers 12 residues. V was shortened by 5 bases and J by 9 bases, with 10 bases between the two germline ends.